Following are 13 T cell receptor beta chains from one sample sequenced in a study of shared clonotypes between healthy human individuals (dated by TCRdb to the early 2020s). Receptor libraries were prepared by the immunoSEQ multiplex PCR assay. The table was pulled from immuneACCESS by TCRdb, which kept in-frame rearrangements only. Such tables lose some clones; where checked, under half of the loss comes from unresolved V genes, and the rest has no known cause. The sample includes 950,000 to 1,100,000 clones, with about 74% observed a single time. Around 1.4% of the sample is held by the ten biggest clonotypes. The sample taken for sequencing was memory CD4+ T cells sorted from blood. The sample's cell subset or site label, decoded: CD45RA-negative fraction. The source of these receptors is a man aged 18-30 years in good health.

The genes are TRBV5-4 and TRBJ2-1; TRBD1 agrees at 7 bases. The CDR3 is made up of 15 amino acids. The germline gives CDR1 SGHNT, CDR2 YYREEE (reference sequence). The V and J ends lost 4 bases and 4 bases, in that order; junction bases with no gene match: 8. The DNA for the CDR3 is TGTGCCAGCAGCCGCCGGGACAGAGTTTACAATGAGCAGTTCTTC. Protein: CASSRRDRVYNEQFF.

This clone was observed once. The chain employs TRBV28 and TRBJ1-2; a weak D match, TRBD1 (6 bases). CDR1 is MDHEN and CDR2 is SYDVKM in the germline V gene. The CDR3 extends over 13 amino acids. V lost 6 bases, J lost 2 bases, and 10 bases lay in between. The CDR3 DNA reads as TGTGCCAGCAGACAAGACAGGAACTATGGCTACACCTTC. Translation gives CASRQDRNYGYTF.

This clone showed up many times. The genes are TRBV6-1 and TRBJ1-1; D is undetermined. The V end was cut by 10 bases, the J end by 11 bases, with 20 bases between. The V gene's germline CDR1 is MNHNS and CDR2 SASEGT. This CDR3 comprises 12 residues. The CDR3 here is CATTSEKGTAFF. Here the CDR3 DNA reads TGTGCCACCACCTCGGAAAAGGGTACGGCTTTCTTT.

This chain uses TRBV12-5 with TRBJ1-4; possible D gene TRBD1, 5 bases. Germline-derived CDR1 and CDR2 are LGHNT and FRNRAP. CDR3 length equals 14 residues. The V end was cut by 9 bases, the J end by 3 bases, with 14 bases between. The CDR3 nucleotides read TGTGCTAGACCCAGGTCCAGGGCTAATGAAAAACTGTTTTTT. It translates to CARPRSRANEKLFF. Together with reference TRBV12-5 and TRBJ1-4, the CDR3 gives the full variable domain: DARVTQTPRHKVTEMGQEVTMRCQPILGHNTVFWYRQTMMQGLELLAYFRNRAPLDDSGMPKDRFSAEMPDATLATLKIQPSEPRDSAVYFCARPRSRANEKLFFGSGTQLSVL.

This clone was observed a handful of times. The J gene is TRBJ1-1, the V gene TRBV6-6; D ambiguous. The CDR3 covers 13 residues. The V gene lost 5 bases and the J gene lost 4 bases, with 11 bases spanning the gap. Germline V gene lookup returns CDR1 MNHNY and CDR2 SVGAGI (reference sequence). CDR3 sequence: CASSKGMITEAFF. For the CDR3, the DNA is TGTGCCAGCAGTAAGGGTATGATCACTGAAGCTTTCTTT.

A word on this clone: Possible read error: a much larger clone is one base away. The chain combines TRBV28 with TRBJ2-5; TRBD1 matches at 11 bases. CDR3 length: 14 residues. The germline CDR1 and CDR2 sequences are MDHEN and SYDVKM. The ends lost 7 bases at V and 2 bases at J; junction bases unmatched: 3. In nucleotides, the CDR3 is TGTGCCAGCAACCGGGACAGGGGGCAAGAGACCCAGTACTTC. As protein: CASNRDRGQETQYF.

J is TRBJ1-2 and V is TRBV5-4; D is undetermined. The CDR3 has 16 residues. Trimming left V 4 bases short and J 0 bases short, with 16 bases between. Germline V lookup: CDR1 SGHNT, CDR2 YYREEE (reference sequence). The CDR3 nucleotides are TGTGCCAGCAGCCGAGATCTGGCAGGAGCTAACTATGGCTACACCTTC. Translating gives CASSRDLAGANYGYTF. Complete variable domain (other parts from reference TRBV5-4 and TRBJ1-2): ETGVTQSPTHLIKTRGQQVTLRCSSQSGHNTVSWYQQALGQGPQFIFQYYREEENGRGNFPPRFSGLQFPNYSSELNVNALELDDSALYLCASSRDLAGANYGYTFGSGTRLTVV.

The rearrangement uses TRBV7-2 and TRBJ1-5; tentative D call: TRBD1 (6 bases). V lost 1 base to trimming and J lost 1 base, with 8 bases between them. The length of the CDR3 is 15 residues. CDR1 is SGHTA and CDR2 is FQGNSA in the germline V gene. The chain's CDR3 is CASSLETGSNQPQHF. The CDR3 nucleotides read TGTGCCAGCAGCTTAGAGACAGGAAGCAATCAGCCCCAGCATTTT.

J is TRBJ2-6 and V is TRBV19; D gene ambiguous. CDR3 length: 14 residues. Germline CDR1 is LNHDA and CDR2 is SQIVND (reference sequence). The ends were cut back, 6 bases at V and 7 bases at J, with 13 bases in the middle. CDR3 in DNA: TGTGCCAGTAGGAGGACCTCCGAAGCCAACGTCCTGACTTTC. Translation gives CASRRTSEANVLTF.

The rearrangement uses TRBV7-2 and TRBJ1-2; TRBD1 matches at 7 bases. This CDR3 has 14 amino acids. V gave up 5 bases and J gave up 7 bases; unmatched junction bases: 10. Looked up from germline, CDR1 is SGHTA and CDR2 is FQGNSA. In DNA form, the CDR3 reads TGTGCCAGCAGCCTAACCCGACAGGGTGGTGGCTACACCTTC. It specifies CASSLTRQGGGYTF.

The chain has TRBV10-1 and TRBJ1-1; 7 nucleotides agree with TRBD1. The ends lost 3 bases at V and 8 bases at J; junction bases unmatched: 9. Looked up from germline, CDR1 is WNHNN and CDR2 is SYGVQD (reference sequence). The CDR3 spans 14 residues. DNA of the CDR3: TGCGCCAGCAGTGACGGCGGGACAGCGATGGAAGCTTTCTTT. The encoded protein is CASSDGGTAMEAFF.

V usage is TRBV2 and J usage is TRBJ2-7, with 13 bases that match TRBD2. Germline loops: CDR1 SNHLY, CDR2 FYNNEI. This CDR3 region has 16 residues. J was trimmed by 7 bases and V by 4 bases; bases with no gene match: 10. The CDR3 reads CASSGILAGGPKEQYF. Written as DNA, the CDR3 is TGTGCCAGCAGTGGAATACTAGCGGGAGGGCCGAAGGAGCAGTACTTC.

This clone was counted between two and nine times. This sequence joins TRBV2 and TRBJ1-5; D unclear. The V end lost 4 bases, the J end lost 3 bases, and 10 bases lay between the germline ends. Germline V lookup: CDR1 SNHLY, CDR2 FYNNEI. The CDR3 is made up of 14 amino acids. CDR3 nucleotides: TGTGCCAGCAGTGGGGGTAATCCCAATCAGCCCCAGCATTTT. Its translation is CASSGGNPNQPQHF.